Below, 21 T cell receptor beta chains from the same sample are listed, as sequenced in a study of identical twins. MiXCR was run by TCRdb on the 5' RACE reads, yielding one entry per CDR3 protein. Of a few hundred thousand distinct CDR3 sequences in the sample, about 8.9% were seen once. The same data also went into a second study, on yellow fever vaccine responses in identical twins.

Sequenced input: CD8+ T cells sorted from blood. These TCRs come from a woman between 18 and 30 years old in good health.

This clonotype came up a few times. Relative to the germline gene, one junction end is altered; a read error may explain this. This chain uses TRBV12-3 or TRBV12-4 with TRBJ1-3, with D tentatively TRBD1 (5 bases). This CDR3 comprises 14 residues. The CDR3 loop is CASSWDVSENTIYF. CDR3 bases: TGTGCCAGCAGTTGGGACGTCTCTGAAAACACCATATATTTT.

This clonotype has a count of ten or more. The chain uses TRBV7-2 and TRBJ2-3; 15 nucleotides line up with TRBD2. V lost 5 bases, J lost 3 bases, and 6 bases stayed unmatched. The CDR3 consists of 17 residues. Germline values: CDR1 SGHTA, CDR2 FQGNSA. This CDR3 is CASSLWGTSGRTDTQYF. CDR3 DNA sequence: TGTGCCAGCAGCCTCTGGGGGACTAGCGGGAGGACAGATACGCAGTATTTT. Full variable domain (outside the CDR3, taken from reference TRBV7-2 and TRBJ2-3): GAGVSQSPSNKVTEKGKDVELRCDPISGHTALYWYRQSLGQGLEFLIYFQGNSAPDKSGLPSDRFSAERTGGSVSTLTIQRTQQEDSAVYLCASSLWGTSGRTDTQYFGPGTRLTVL.

This clonotype was seen at least ten times. The rearrangement joins TRBV24-1 to TRBJ2-2; TRBD1 matches 8 bases. Looked up from germline, CDR1 is KGHDR and CDR2 is SFDVKD. V shed 1 base and J 3 bases; nucleotides not matched to a gene: 3. CDR3 length: 16 amino acids. CDR3: CATSDFSQGDTGELFF. The CDR3 DNA reads as TGTGCCACCAGTGATTTTTCACAGGGGGACACCGGGGAGCTGTTTTTT.

The V and J genes are TRBV15 and TRBJ1-5; D remains ambiguous. Germline V CDR1 and CDR2: LNHNV, YYDKDF (reference sequence). V gave up 0 bases and J gave up 4 bases, with 10 bases separating them. The CDR3 spans 15 residues. The DNA of the CDR3 is TGTGCCACCAGCAGAGATCTTGGATGGAATCAGCCCCAGCATTTT. This gives the protein CATSRDLGWNQPQHF.

J is TRBJ2-7 and V is TRBV3-1; D is possibly TRBD1 (6 bases). Trimming pared 8 bases from V and 1 base from J, leaving 6 bases between. Looked up from germline, CDR1 is LGHDT and CDR2 is YNNKEL (reference sequence). This CDR3 region has 11 residues. DNA for the CDR3: TGTGCCAGCCAGGGGTCCTACGAGCAGTACTTC. This gives the protein CASQGSYEQYF.

This clonotype was observed many times. The V and J genes are TRBV7-2 and TRBJ2-3; 10 bases match TRBD2. The ends lost 5 bases at V and 2 bases at J; junction bases unmatched: 7. The CDR3 is made up of 16 amino acids. CDR1 is SGHTA and CDR2 is FQGNSA in the germline V gene. CDR3 nucleotides: TGTGCCAGCAGCCTTATAGCGGGGGGACCCACAGATACGCAGTATTTT. It encodes CASSLIAGGPTDTQYF.

This clonotype was detected a few times. The chain's CDR3 is CASSQPDRVYYEQYF. The CDR3 DNA sequence: TGTGCCAGCAGCCAACCAGACAGGGTGTACTACGAGCAGTACTTC. V gene TRBV7-9 combines with J gene TRBJ2-7; 7 positions agree with TRBD1. Germline CDR1 SEHNR, CDR2 FQNEAQ (reference sequence). V shed 5 bases, J shed 3 bases, and the junction held 10 bases outside the gene matches. The CDR3 runs to 15 residues.

The chain carries TRBV6-1 and TRBJ2-7; 9 bases are shared with TRBD1. V trimming: 6 bases; J trimming: 5 bases; junction bases outside the gene matches: 8. The CDR3 has 14 amino acids. Germline assignment: CDR1 MNHNS and CDR2 SASEGT. The CDR3 DNA is TGTGCCAGCAGGGGGACAGGGTGTTGGAACGAGCAGTACTTC. Amino acid sequence: CASRGTGCWNEQYF.

This clonotype showed up just a few times. The chain joins TRBV20-1 to TRBJ2-2; D is ambiguous. CDR3 length equals 16 residues. Germline lookup yields CDR1 DFQATT and CDR2 SNEGSKA (reference sequence). V was trimmed by 5 bases and J by 0 bases, leaving 16 bases between them. The CDR3 region is CSAYIYQRANTGELFF. CDR3 DNA sequence: TGCAGTGCTTATATCTATCAGCGCGCGAACACCGGGGAGCTGTTTTTT.

This clonotype was seen ten or more times. The J gene is TRBJ2-7, the V gene TRBV29-1; tentative D call: TRBD2 (5 bases). V was cut by 2 bases and J by 5 bases, with 13 bases left in between. Germline CDR1 and CDR2: SQVTM and ANQGSEA. This CDR3 is 13 amino acids long. CDR3 region: CSVERTEDHEQYF. DNA of the CDR3: TGCAGCGTTGAACGGACGGAGGACCACGAGCAGTACTTC.

This clonotype was recorded many times. The chain is built from TRBV7-9 and TRBJ2-4; 8 nucleotides line up with TRBD1. The junction had 5 bases not matched to a gene; V was cut back by 4 bases and J by 3 bases. The CDR3 is 15 amino acids. CDR1 SEHNR and CDR2 FQNEAQ come from the germline V gene (reference sequence). CDR3 nucleotides: TGTGCCAGCAGCTCAGACAGGGGTGGCAAAAACATTCAGTACTTC. Residues: CASSSDRGGKNIQYF.

Many counts were recorded for this clonotype. The genes are TRBV24-1 and TRBJ2-1; D uncertain. The V end was cut by 8 bases, the J end by 0 bases, with 7 bases between. From germline, CDR1 is KGHDR and CDR2 SFDVKD. The CDR3 contains 13 residues. The DNA of the CDR3 is TGTGCCACCATGCAGGACTCCTACAATGAGCAGTTCTTC. Its translation: CATMQDSYNEQFF.

This clonotype was picked up one time. V is TRBV11-2 and J is TRBJ2-5; 8 bases line up with TRBD1. The germline V gene encodes CDR1 SGHAT and CDR2 FQNNGV. Unmatched junction bases numbered 5, after V lost 3 bases and J lost 2 bases. This CDR3 comprises 15 residues. For the CDR3, the DNA is TGTGCCAGCAGCTTTTTGGACAGGGATCAAGAGACCCAGTACTTC. Amino acids: CASSFLDRDQETQYF.

The chain recombines TRBV6-5 with TRBJ2-7; D is undetermined. Between the trimmed V and J ends, which lost 1 base and 0 bases, there was a span of 7 bases. The CDR3 contains 14 residues. The germline gives CDR1 MNHEY, CDR2 SVGAGI. The CDR3 DNA sequence: TGTGCCAGCAGTTACTACACCAGCTCCTACGAGCAGTACTTC. It translates to CASSYYTSSYEQYF.

This clonotype was observed many times. This chain uses TRBV29-1 with TRBJ2-7, with no clear D. The CDR3 runs 11 residues. V was clipped by 1 base and J by 9 bases, with 10 bases between them. Germline loops: CDR1 SQVTM, CDR2 ANQGSEA. In DNA, the CDR3 is TGCAGCGTTGAAGGGTCCACCGGGCAGTACTTC. Protein product: CSVEGSTGQYF.

There are a few counts of this clonotype. This chain's CDR3 is CASSPQMGADTQYF. The CDR3 nucleotides read TGTGCCAGCAGCCCCCAGATGGGGGCAGATACGCAGTATTTT. The chain has TRBV5-8 and TRBJ2-3; D possibly uses TRBD1 or TRBD2 (5 bases each). Trimming shortened V by 4 bases and J by 4 bases, and 13 bases separated the two germline ends. The CDR3 has 14 amino acids. CDR1 SGHTS and CDR2 YDEGEE come from the germline V gene.

The J gene is TRBJ2-7, the V gene TRBV14, with TRBD2 matching 13 bases. Looked up from germline, CDR1 is SGHDN and CDR2 is FVKESK. CDR3 length: 20 residues. V shed 0 bases, J shed 0 bases, and the junction held 11 bases outside the gene matches. CDR3 DNA: TGTGCCAGCAGCCAAGATCCCGCCGGGACTAGCGGGATAAGCTCCTACGAGCAGTACTTC. Its translation: CASSQDPAGTSGISSYEQYF.

The CDR3 coding sequence is TGTGCCAGCAGCTCGTTGACTAGCGGGACATCCCAAGAGACCCAGTACTTC. Translated, it gives CASSSLTSGTSQETQYF. The rearrangement links TRBV7-9 to TRBJ2-5, with 11 bases identical to TRBD2. J gave up 1 base and V 4 bases, and 8 bases lay outside the gene matches. This CDR3 comprises 17 residues. Germline V CDR1 and CDR2: SEHNR, FQNEAQ (reference sequence).

This clonotype has at least ten counts. The V and J genes are TRBV4-1 and TRBJ2-1; 11 positions agree with TRBD2. The CDR3 runs to 15 residues. Germline-derived CDR1 and CDR2 are MGHRA and YSYEKL. V shed 1 base and J 10 bases; nucleotides not matched to a gene: 6. The CDR3: CASSQVASGRLEQFF. CDR3 nucleotides: TGCGCCAGCAGCCAAGTGGCTAGCGGGAGGTTGGAGCAGTTCTTC.

This chain joins TRBV20-1 and TRBJ1-1; 7 nucleotides agree with TRBD1. This CDR3 region has 12 residues. The V segment lost 5 bases and the J segment 5 bases; nucleotides outside the gene matches: 5. The germline V gene encodes CDR1 DFQATT and CDR2 SNEGSKA (reference sequence). DNA for the CDR3: TGCAGTGCTGGAACAGGGGTGACTGAAGCTTTCTTT. Translated: CSAGTGVTEAFF.

The V call is TRBV7-1, the J call TRBJ2-3; TRBD2 aligns across 12 bases. TRBV7-1 carries the ORF label, with uncertain function. The length of the CDR3 is 23 residues. J was trimmed by 2 bases and V by 3 bases; bases with no gene match: 24. The CDR3 sequence is CASSSPWFSRTSGAFPHTDTQYF. In DNA form, the CDR3 reads TGTGCCAGCAGCTCCCCTTGGTTCTCAAGGACTAGCGGGGCTTTCCCCCACACAGATACGCAGTATTTT.